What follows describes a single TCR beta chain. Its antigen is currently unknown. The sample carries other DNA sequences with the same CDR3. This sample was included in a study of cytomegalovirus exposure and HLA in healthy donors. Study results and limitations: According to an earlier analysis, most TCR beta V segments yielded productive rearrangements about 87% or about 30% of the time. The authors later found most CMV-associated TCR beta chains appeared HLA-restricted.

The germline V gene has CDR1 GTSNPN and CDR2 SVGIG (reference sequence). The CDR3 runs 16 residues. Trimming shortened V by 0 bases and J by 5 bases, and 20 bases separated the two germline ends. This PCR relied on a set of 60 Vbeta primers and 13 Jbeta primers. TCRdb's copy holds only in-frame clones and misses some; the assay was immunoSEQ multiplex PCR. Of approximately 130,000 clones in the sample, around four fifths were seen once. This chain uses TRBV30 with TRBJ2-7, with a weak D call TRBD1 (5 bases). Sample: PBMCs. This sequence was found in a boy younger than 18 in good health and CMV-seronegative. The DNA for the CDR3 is TGTGCCTGGAGTGTAGTTTCAGGGCCCCCCGTCCACGAGCAGTACTTC. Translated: CAWSVVSGPPVHEQYF. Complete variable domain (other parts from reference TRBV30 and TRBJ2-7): SQTIHQWPATLVQPVGSPLSLECTVEGTSNPNLYWYRQAAGRGLQLLFYSVGIGQISSEVPQNLSASRPQDRQFILSSKKLLLSDSGFYLCAWSVVSGPPVHEQYFGPGTRLTVT.